The source of this TCR beta chain is a study of T cells in Graves' hyperthyroidism and ophthalmopathy. V lost 6 bases and J lost 2; bases outside the gene matches: 8. CDR3 length: 16 residues. The V gene's germline CDR1 is MNHEY and CDR2 SVGEGT. Findings of the study overall: In the blood, most expanded thyroid clonotypes above 0.001 appeared as well.

Amplification of TCR beta CDR3 regions used RNA as the template. A set of HTBI primers served as the primers for a first-round RT-PCR of the TCR CDR3. From the multiplex PCR reads, TCRdb called clonotypes with MiXCR, one entry per CDR3 protein. The sample includes approximately 740,000 distinct CDR3 sequences, approximately 14% seen only once; the top ten take 10%. Comments on this clonotype: Its antigen is as yet unknown.

The study defined stable Graves' hyperthyroidism as no ophthalmopathy progression within 18 months. This sequence originates from a woman younger than 35 with Graves' hyperthyroidism. The sample taken for sequencing was blood. The chain combines TRBV6-2 or TRBV6-3 with TRBJ2-3; TRBD2 aligns across 10 bases. The CDR3 nucleotides read TGTGCCAGCAGCCCGCCCACTAGCGGGACCACAGATACGCAGTATTTT. It yields the protein CASSPPTSGTTDTQYF.